This entry features one TCR beta chain sequence. Sequencing used immunoSEQ multiplex PCR; TCRdb keeps in-frame clones, though not all of them. The sample comprises 500,000 to 600,000 clones, around nine tenths of which are singletons, and less than 9.5% rests with the top ten. The data originate from a study of blood T cell repertoires in COVID-19. Study details: Both acute and convalescent COVID-19 samples were obtained from the United States, Italy and Spain.

Seattle participants joined during active infection and were tracked over time. Germline CDR1 MNHEY, CDR2 SMNVEV (reference sequence). After removal of 1 base from V and 3 bases from J, the junction contained 8 bases not matched to a gene. This CDR3 spans 16 amino acids. This TCR came from a woman aged 50 to 60 with COVID-19, enrolled during active disease. V is TRBV27 and J is TRBJ1-2, with 7 bases fitting TRBD1. The sequenced sample was peripheral blood. The CDR3 region is CASSLYQGVGDYGYTF. The CDR3 bases are TGTGCCAGCAGTTTATACCAGGGGGTCGGAGACTATGGCTACACCTTC.